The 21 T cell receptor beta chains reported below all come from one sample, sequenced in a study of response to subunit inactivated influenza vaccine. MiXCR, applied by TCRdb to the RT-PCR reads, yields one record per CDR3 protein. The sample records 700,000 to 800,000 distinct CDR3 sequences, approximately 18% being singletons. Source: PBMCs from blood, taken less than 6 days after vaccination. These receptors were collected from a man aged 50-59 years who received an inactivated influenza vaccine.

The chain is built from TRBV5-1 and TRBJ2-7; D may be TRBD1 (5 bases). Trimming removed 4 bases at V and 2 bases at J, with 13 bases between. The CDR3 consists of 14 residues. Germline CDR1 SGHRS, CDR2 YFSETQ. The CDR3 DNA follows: TGCGCCAGCAGCCGCGACAGTGGGCCCTACGAGCAGTACTTC. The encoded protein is CASSRDSGPYEQYF.

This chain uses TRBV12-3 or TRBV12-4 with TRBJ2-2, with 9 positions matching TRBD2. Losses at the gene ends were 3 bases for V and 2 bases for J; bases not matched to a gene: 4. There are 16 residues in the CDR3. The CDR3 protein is CASSLRLAANTGELFF. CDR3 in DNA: TGTGCCAGCAGTTTGAGACTAGCGGCCAACACCGGGGAGCTGTTTTTT.

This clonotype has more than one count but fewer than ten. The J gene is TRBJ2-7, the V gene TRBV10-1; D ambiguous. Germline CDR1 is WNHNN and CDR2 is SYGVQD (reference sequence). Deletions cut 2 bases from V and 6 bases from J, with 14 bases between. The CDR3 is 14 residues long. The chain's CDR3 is CASSERHGPLEQYF. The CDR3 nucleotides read TGCGCCAGCAGTGAGAGGCACGGCCCGCTCGAGCAGTACTTC.

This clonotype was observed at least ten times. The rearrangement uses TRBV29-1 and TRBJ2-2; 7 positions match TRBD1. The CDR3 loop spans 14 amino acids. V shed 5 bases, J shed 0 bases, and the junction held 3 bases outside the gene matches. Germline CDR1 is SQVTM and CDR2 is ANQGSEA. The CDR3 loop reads CSVRQGPNTGELFF. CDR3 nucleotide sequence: TGCAGCGTTAGACAGGGACCGAACACCGGGGAGCTGTTTTTT.

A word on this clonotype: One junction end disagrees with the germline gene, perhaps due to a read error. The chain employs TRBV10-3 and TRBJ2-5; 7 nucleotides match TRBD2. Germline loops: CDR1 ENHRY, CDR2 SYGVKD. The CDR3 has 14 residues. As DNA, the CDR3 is TGTGTCATCAGCGACAGCGGGGTGGGGGAGACCCAGTACTTC. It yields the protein CVISDSGVGETQYF.

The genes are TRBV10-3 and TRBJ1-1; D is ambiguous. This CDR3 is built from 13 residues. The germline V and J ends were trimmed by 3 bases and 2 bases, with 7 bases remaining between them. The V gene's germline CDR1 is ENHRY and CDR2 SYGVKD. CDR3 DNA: TGTGCCATCAGTGAAGGAACAAACACTGAAGCTTTCTTT. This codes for CAISEGTNTEAFF.

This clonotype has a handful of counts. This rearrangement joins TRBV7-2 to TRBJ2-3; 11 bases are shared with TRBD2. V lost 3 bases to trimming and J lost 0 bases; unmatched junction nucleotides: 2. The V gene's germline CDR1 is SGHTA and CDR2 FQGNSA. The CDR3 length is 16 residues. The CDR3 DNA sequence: TGTGCCAGCAGCTTCTTAGCGGGAGGGAGCACAGATACGCAGTATTTT. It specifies CASSFLAGGSTDTQYF.

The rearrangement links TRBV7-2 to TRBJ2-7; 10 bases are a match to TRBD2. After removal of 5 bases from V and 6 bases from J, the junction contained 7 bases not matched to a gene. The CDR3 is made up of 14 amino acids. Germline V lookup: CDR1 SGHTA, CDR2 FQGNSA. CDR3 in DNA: TGTGCCAGCAGCAAAGCGGGGGGGCGGCCCGAGCAGTACTTC. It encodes CASSKAGGRPEQYF.

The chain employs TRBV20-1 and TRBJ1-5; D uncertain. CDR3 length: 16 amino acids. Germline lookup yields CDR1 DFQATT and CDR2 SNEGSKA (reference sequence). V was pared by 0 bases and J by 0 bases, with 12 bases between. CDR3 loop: CSARESTGYSNQPQHF. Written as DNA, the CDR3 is TGCAGTGCTAGAGAATCGACGGGTTATAGCAATCAGCCCCAGCATTTT.

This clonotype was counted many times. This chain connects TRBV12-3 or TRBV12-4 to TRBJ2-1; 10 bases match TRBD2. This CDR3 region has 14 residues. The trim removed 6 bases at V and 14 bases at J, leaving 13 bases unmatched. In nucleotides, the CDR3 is TGTGCCAGCAGCGACCCCCTATATGGACTAGCGGAGTTCTTC. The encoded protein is CASSDPLYGLAEFF.

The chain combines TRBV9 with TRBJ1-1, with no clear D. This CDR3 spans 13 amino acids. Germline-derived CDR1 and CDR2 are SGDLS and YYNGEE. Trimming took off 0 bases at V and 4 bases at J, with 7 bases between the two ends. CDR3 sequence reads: CASSVEVGTEAFF. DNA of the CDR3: TGTGCCAGCAGCGTAGAGGTGGGCACTGAAGCTTTCTTT.

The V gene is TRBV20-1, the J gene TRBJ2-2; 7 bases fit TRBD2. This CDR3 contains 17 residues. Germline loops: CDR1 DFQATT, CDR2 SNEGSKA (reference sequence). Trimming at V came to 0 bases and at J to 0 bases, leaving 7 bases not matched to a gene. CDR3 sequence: CSAREVAGRTNTGELFF. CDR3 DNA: TGCAGTGCTAGAGAGGTAGCGGGTAGAACGAACACCGGGGAGCTGTTTTTT.

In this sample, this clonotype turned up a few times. The CDR3 sequence is CASSFEPRYSTGELFF. CDR3 in DNA: TGTGCCAGCAGTTTTGAGCCCAGATACTCCACCGGGGAGCTGTTTTTT. The chain combines TRBV6-5 with TRBJ2-2; no clear D gene. CDR3 size: 16 residues. The germline CDR1 and CDR2 sequences are MNHEY and SVGAGI. Trimming removed 4 bases at V and 4 bases at J, with 16 bases between.

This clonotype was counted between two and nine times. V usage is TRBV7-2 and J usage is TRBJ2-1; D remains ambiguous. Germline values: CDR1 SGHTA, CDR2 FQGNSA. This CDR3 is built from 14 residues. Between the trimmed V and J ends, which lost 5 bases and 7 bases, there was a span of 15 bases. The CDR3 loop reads CASSPPQSWNEQFF. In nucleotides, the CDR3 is TGTGCCAGCAGCCCCCCCCAGAGTTGGAATGAGCAGTTCTTC.

Written as DNA, the CDR3 is TGTGCCAGCAGTTCCACAGGGGCGAGAGAAAAACTGTTTTTT. Protein: CASSSTGAREKLFF. The chain recombines TRBV12-3 or TRBV12-4 with TRBJ1-4, with TRBD1 identical over 7 bases. Losses at the gene ends were 4 bases for V and 8 bases for J; bases not matched to a gene: 7. This CDR3 contains 14 residues.

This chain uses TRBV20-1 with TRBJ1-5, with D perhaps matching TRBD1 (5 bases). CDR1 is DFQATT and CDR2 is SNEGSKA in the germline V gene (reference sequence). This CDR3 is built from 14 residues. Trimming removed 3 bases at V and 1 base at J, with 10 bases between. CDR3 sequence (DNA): TGCAGTGCTAGTGGGACTGTGAGCAATCAGCCCCAGCATTTT. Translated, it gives CSASGTVSNQPQHF.

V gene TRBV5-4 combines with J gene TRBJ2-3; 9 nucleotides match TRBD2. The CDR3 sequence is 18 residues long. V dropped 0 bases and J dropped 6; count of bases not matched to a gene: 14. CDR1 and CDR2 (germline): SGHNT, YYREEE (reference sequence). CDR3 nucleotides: TGTGCCAGCAGCTTGGCATTAGCGGGAGTTTCCCCACTGGATACGCAGTATTTT. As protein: CASSLALAGVSPLDTQYF.

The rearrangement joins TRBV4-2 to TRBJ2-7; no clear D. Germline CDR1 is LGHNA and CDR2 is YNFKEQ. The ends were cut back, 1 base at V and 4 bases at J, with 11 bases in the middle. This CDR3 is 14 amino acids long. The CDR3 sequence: CASSQATTTYEQYF. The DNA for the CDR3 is TGTGCCAGCAGCCAAGCTACAACCACATACGAGCAGTACTTC.

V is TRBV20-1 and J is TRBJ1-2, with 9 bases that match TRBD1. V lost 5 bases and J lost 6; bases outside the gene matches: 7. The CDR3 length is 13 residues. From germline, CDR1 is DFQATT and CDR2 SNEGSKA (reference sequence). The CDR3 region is CSARTGARDGYTF. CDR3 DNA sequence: TGCAGTGCTCGGACAGGGGCCAGGGATGGCTACACCTTC.

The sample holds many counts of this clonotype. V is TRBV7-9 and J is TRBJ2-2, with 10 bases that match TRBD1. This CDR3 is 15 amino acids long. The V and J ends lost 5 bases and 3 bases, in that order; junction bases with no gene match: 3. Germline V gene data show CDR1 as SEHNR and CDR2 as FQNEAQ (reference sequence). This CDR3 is CASSHDRGHTGELFF. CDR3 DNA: TGTGCCAGCAGCCACGACAGGGGGCACACCGGGGAGCTGTTTTTT.

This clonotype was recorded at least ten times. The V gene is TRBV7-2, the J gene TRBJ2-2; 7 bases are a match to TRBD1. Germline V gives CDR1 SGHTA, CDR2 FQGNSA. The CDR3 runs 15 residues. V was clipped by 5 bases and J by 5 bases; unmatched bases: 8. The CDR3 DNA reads TGTGCCAGCAGCCTGCGACAGGGTTGGACCGGGGAGCTGTTTTTT. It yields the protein CASSLRQGWTGELFF.